This TCR beta chain is drawn from a study of control samples from healthy donors and cancer patients. This CDR3 has 16 residues. Trimming cost V 4 bases and J 0 bases, with 15 bases left between them. CDR1 is SGHRS and CDR2 is YFSETQ in the germline V gene. Assay used: immunoSEQ multiplex PCR; TCRdb lists only in-frame clones, some missing. This table holds about 75,000 clones, about 95% found once. This clonotype originated in a woman in her thirties or forties in good health. Sequencing was done on a sample of blood. The genes are TRBV5-1 and TRBJ2-3; no clear D. The CDR3 sequence is CASSGEDEKSTDTQYF. CDR3 nucleotides: TGCGCCAGCAGCGGTGAGGACGAAAAAAGCACAGATACGCAGTATTTT. The variable domain in full, completed from reference TRBV5-1 and TRBJ2-3, reads KAGVTQTPRYLIKTRGQQVTLSCSPISGHRSVSWYQQTPGQGLQFLFEYFSETQRNKGNFPGRFSGRQFSNSRSEMNVSTLELGDSALYLCASSGEDEKSTDTQYFGPGTRLTVL.